This T cell receptor beta chain was captured in a study of blood T cells in healthy people across ages. Donor samples were obtained from healthy Caucasian individuals from Russia, aged about 6 to 95. A second about 6 to 12 cycle PCR used barcoded and J-beta primers. TCRdb fed the 5' RACE reads into MiXCR, producing one record per CDR3 protein. The top ten hold approximately 19% of the sample, which has 1,100,000 or so distinct CDR3 sequences, 45% seen once. With V trimmed by 4 bases and J by 2 bases, 14 bases remained unmatched. Per germline, CDR1 SGHDT and CDR2 YYEEEE. This CDR3 is 19 amino acids long.

Sequencing used blood. V and J are TRBV5-6 and TRBJ2-1; the match to TRBD2 covers 11 bases. This TCR derives from a woman aged 55-75 years in good health. CDR3 coding DNA: TGTGCCAGCAGCCCCTCTGGCGGGACTAGCGGACGCACCTACAATGAGCAGTTCTTC. It codes for CASSPSGGTSGRTYNEQFF.